This entry features one T cell receptor (beta chain) sequence. The CDR3 is made up of 15 amino acids. V gave up 7 bases and J gave up 9 bases; unmatched junction bases: 15. The V gene's germline CDR1 is SGHVS and CDR2 FQNEAQ. This record belongs to a study of shared clonotypes between healthy human individuals. Measured with immunoSEQ multiplex PCR; TCRdb has only the in-frame clones, and not every one. The data show about 1.5 million clones, 95% to 99% seen once. The rearrangement joins TRBV7-8 to TRBJ2-1, with 7 bases matching TRBD2. Sequenced material: naive CD4+ T cells sorted from blood. The subset here: CD45RA+ positively selected. The sequence came from a young man in good health. In DNA form, the CDR3 reads TGTGCCAGCACCCTCGACTTGCGGGAGAGGGGTGAGCAGTTCTTC. Encoded protein: CASTLDLRERGEQFF.